The 5 T cell receptor beta chains below all came from one sample that was sequenced in a study of blood T cell repertoires in COVID-19. Measured with immunoSEQ multiplex PCR; TCRdb has only the in-frame clones, and not every one. Of about 300,000 clones listed, 70% to 90% are singletons. The source material was PBMCs or T cells enriched from blood (not recorded which). Receptors were obtained from a man aged 25 to 40 who had recovered from COVID-19.

The chain employs TRBV9 and TRBJ2-7, with 9 bases that match TRBD2. The germline CDR1 and CDR2 sequences are SGDLS and YYNGEE. V gave up 0 bases and J gave up 2 bases; unmatched junction bases: 3. The CDR3 is 15 amino acids. For the CDR3, the DNA is TGTGCCAGCAGCGTAGGGGCTAGCGGGACCTACGAGCAGTACTTC. Its protein product is CASSVGASGTYEQYF.

This clone was detected a few times. The chain recombines TRBV18 with TRBJ1-2; 8 bases match TRBD1. V dropped 4 bases and J dropped 4; count of bases not matched to a gene: 8. The CDR3 length is 15 residues. Germline lookup yields CDR1 KGHSH and CDR2 LQKENI. The CDR3 DNA reads TGTGCCAGCTCACGAATGGACAGGGACTTCTATGGCTACACCTTC. Protein: CASSRMDRDFYGYTF.

The DNA for the CDR3 is TGTGCCAGTAGGAGCTCCGGACAGGGAGATCAGCCCCAGCATTTT. This gives the protein CASRSSGQGDQPQHF. V gene TRBV19 combines with J gene TRBJ1-5; 8 positions agree with TRBD1. V was pared by 6 bases and J by 5 bases, with 9 bases of the junction left unmatched. The CDR3 covers 15 residues. From germline, CDR1 is LNHDA and CDR2 SQIVND (reference sequence).

The gene calls are TRBV6-6 and TRBJ2-5; 10 nucleotides agree with TRBD2. The V gene end was trimmed by 5 bases and the J gene end by 1 base; junction bases not matched to a gene: 10. The CDR3 is 17 residues long. CDR1 is MNHNY, CDR2 SVGAGI, per germline (reference sequence). The CDR3 DNA sequence: TGTGCCAGCAGTCTCACAAATAGCGGGGGGACCCAAGAGACCCAGTACTTC. Its protein is CASSLTNSGGTQETQYF.

V gene TRBV7-9 combines with J gene TRBJ1-2; 7 bases map to TRBD1. The CDR3 has 16 amino acids. The trim removed 0 bases at V and 5 bases at J, leaving 9 bases unmatched. CDR1 and CDR2 (germline): SEHNR, FQNEAQ (reference sequence). The CDR3 sequence is CASSLAAGGKLYGYTF. Here the CDR3 DNA reads TGTGCCAGCAGCTTAGCCGCAGGGGGAAAACTATATGGCTACACCTTC.